The entry below describes one T cell receptor (beta chain). Its antigen is not known. The study ran its PCR with 60 Vbeta and 13 Jbeta primers. How the authors handled the data: In a later analysis, of around 80 million unique beta chains, roughly 9.9 million appeared in at least two donors. Data came from immunoSEQ multiplex PCR; TCRdb stores just in-frame clones and leaves some out. Clonal size and the V and J genes are those of that table, whereas D and trimming came from the DNA. There are 150,000 to 200,000 clones in the sample; 81% occur only once, and 1.5% to 2% lies in the top ten. This entry belongs to a study of cytomegalovirus exposure and HLA in healthy donors. Study results and caveats: The CMV antigen specificity of a few CMV-associated chains was confirmed through in vitro analysis.

CDR3 length: 13 residues. J gave up 4 bases and V 5 bases, and 5 bases lay outside the gene matches. Germline lookup yields CDR1 SGHAT and CDR2 FQNNGV. The V and J genes are TRBV11-2 and TRBJ2-7; the match to TRBD1 covers 7 bases. What was sequenced was PBMCs. This clonotype originated in a young man in good health and CMV-seronegative. CDR3 in amino acids: CASSRDSFYEQYF. DNA of the CDR3: TGTGCCAGCAGCCGGGACAGTTTTTACGAGCAGTACTTC.